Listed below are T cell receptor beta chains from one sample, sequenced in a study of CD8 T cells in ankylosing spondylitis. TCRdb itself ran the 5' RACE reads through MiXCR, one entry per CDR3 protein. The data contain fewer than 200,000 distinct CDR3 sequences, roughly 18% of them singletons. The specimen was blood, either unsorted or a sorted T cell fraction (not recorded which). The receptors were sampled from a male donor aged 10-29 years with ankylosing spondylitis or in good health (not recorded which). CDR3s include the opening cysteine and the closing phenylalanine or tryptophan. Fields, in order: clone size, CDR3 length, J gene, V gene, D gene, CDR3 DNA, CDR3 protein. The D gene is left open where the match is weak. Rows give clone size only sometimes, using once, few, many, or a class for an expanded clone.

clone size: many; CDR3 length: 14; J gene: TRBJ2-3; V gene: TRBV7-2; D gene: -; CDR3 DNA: TGTGCCAGCAGCCGTTCGGAGGGCACAGATACGCAGTATTTT; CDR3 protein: CASSRSEGTDTQYF
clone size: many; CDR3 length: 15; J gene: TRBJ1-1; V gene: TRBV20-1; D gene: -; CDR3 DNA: TGCAGTGCTCGGCTTAAAGGACATAGGTACACTGAAGCTTTCTTT; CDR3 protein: CSARLKGHRYTEAFF
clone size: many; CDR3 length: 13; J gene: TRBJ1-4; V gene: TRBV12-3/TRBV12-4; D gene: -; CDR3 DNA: TGTGCCAGCAGTTGGTACGAGGACGAAAAACTGTTTTTT; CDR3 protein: CASSWYEDEKLFF
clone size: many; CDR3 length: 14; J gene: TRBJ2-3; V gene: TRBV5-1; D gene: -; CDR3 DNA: TGCGCCAGCAGCAACTTGGGAAACACAGATACGCAGTATTTT; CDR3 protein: CASSNLGNTDTQYF
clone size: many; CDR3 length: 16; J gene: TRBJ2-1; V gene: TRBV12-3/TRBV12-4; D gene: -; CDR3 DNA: TGTGCCAGCAGTTTCCGGGTTGTGTCTAATCACAATGAGCAGTTCTTC; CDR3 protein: CASSFRVVSNHNEQFF
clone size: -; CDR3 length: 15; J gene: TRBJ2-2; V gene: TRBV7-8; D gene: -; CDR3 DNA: TGTGCCAGCAGCTTAGTGGGCCCGAGGGCCGGGGAGCTGTTTTTT; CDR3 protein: CASSLVGPRAGELFF
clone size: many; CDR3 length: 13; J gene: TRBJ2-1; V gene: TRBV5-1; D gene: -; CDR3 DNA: TGCGCCAGCAGCTTGGCCGGACCGGGTGAGCAGTTCTTC; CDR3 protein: CASSLAGPGEQFF
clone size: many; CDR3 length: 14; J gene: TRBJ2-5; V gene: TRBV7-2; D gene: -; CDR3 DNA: TGTGCCAGCAGCTTAGGGGGGGGGCTATCCCAACCGCACTTC; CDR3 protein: CASSLGGGLSQPHF
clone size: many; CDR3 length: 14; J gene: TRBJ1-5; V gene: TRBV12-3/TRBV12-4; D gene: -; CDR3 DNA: TGTGCCAGCAGTCCGAGTTATAGCAATCAGCCCCAGCATTTT; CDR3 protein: CASSPSYSNQPQHF
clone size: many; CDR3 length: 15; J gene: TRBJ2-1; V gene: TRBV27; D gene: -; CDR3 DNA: TGTGCCAGCAGTACGGGACCAAGCTCCTACAATGAGCAGTTCTTC; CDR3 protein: CASSTGPSSYNEQFF
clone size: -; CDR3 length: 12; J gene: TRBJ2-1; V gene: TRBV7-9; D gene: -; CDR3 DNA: TGTGCCAGCGGGGATTACGGGAGTTCGCAGTTCTTC; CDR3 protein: CASGDYGSSQFF
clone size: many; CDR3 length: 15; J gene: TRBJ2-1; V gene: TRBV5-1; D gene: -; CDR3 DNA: TGCGCCAGCAGCTTAAGGCCCACCCCCGGGAATGAGCAGTTCTTC; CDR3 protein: CASSLRPTPGNEQFF
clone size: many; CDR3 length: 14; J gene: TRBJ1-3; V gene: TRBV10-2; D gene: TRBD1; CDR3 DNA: TGCGCCAGCAGTTTCCGGGACAGGGTTAACACCATATATTTT; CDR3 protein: CASSFRDRVNTIYF
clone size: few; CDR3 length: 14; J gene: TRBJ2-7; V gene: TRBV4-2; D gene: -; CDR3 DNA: TGTGCCAGCAGCCAAGATTTGGGCCCGACAGAGCAGTACTTC; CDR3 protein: CASSQDLGPTEQYF
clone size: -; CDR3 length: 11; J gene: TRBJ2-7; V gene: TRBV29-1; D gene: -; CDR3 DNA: TGCAGCGTTGTACAGGATTACGAGCAGTACTTC; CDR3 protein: CSVVQDYEQYF
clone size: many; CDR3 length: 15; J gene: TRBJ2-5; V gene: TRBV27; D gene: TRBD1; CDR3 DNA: TGTGCCAGCAGTCCCTCAGGGGGCGCGTCGGAGACCCAGTACTTC; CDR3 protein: CASSPSGGASETQYF
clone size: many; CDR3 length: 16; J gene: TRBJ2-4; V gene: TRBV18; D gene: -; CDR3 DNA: TGTGCCAGCTCACCGCGGGACACAGGAGCCAAAAACATTCAGTACTTC; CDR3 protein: CASSPRDTGAKNIQYF
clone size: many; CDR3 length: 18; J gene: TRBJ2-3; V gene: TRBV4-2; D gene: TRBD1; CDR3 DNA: TGTGCCAGCAGCCAATCACCCACCGGGACAGGGGGAGGAAATACGCAGTATTTT; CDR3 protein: CASSQSPTGTGGGNTQYF
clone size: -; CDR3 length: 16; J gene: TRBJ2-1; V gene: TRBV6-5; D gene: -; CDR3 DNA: TGTGCCAGCAGAAACGGGGCTCCGGGGTCCTACAATGAGCAGTTCTTC; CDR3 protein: CASRNGAPGSYNEQFF
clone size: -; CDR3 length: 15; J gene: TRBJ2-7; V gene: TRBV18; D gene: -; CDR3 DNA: TGTGCCAGCTCACTTTCAGTCCAGGAATCCTACGAGCAGTACTTC; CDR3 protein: CASSLSVQESYEQYF